The 21 T cell receptor beta chains below come from one sample, sequenced in a study of read filtering for tumor transcriptome and immune sequencing. Molecular barcoded adaptors covering alpha/delta and beta/gamma chains were used on roughly 400 ng RNA. TCRdb used MiXCR to reprocess the reads, holding one entry per CDR3 protein. The sample carries approximately 40,000 distinct CDR3 sequences, approximately 15% recorded once. The sample comprised a population of CD138-negative cells sorted from bone marrow. The receptor set was obtained from a donor at least 40 years old with multiple myeloma.

This clonotype appeared many times. The CDR3 DNA sequence: TGTGCCAGCAGCGGACTAGCGAAAGAGACCCAGTACTTC. Amino acid sequence: CASSGLAKETQYF. The chain has TRBV5-5 and TRBJ2-5, with 9 bases lining up with TRBD2. The CDR3 has 13 amino acids. J gave up 3 bases and V 4 bases, and 1 base lay outside the gene matches. Germline CDR1 is SGHKS and CDR2 is YYEKEE (reference sequence).

This clonotype was observed many times. The CDR3 DNA is TGCAGTGCAGAACCGGACACCCCGTCCTCCTACGAGCAGTACTTC. As protein: CSAEPDTPSSYEQYF. V and J are TRBV20-1 and TRBJ2-7, with D maybe TRBD1 (5 bases). Germline V lookup: CDR1 DFQATT, CDR2 SNEGSKA (reference sequence). V was shortened by 6 bases and J by 0 bases, with 18 bases between the two germline ends. The CDR3 length is 15 residues.

This clonotype was detected many times. The chain carries TRBV29-1 and TRBJ2-3; 9 bases fit TRBD2. Germline-derived CDR1 and CDR2 are SQVTM and ANQGSEA. The CDR3 length is 16 residues. With V trimmed by 7 bases and J by 6 bases, 17 bases remained unmatched. The CDR3 coding sequence is TGCAGCGGAAAGGGGATAGCGGGAGTCCCTTGGGATACGCAGTATTTT. Protein product: CSGKGIAGVPWDTQYF.

Remarks on this clonotype: A far more abundant clone sits one base away, making this likely a read error. This rearrangement joins TRBV6-6 to TRBJ2-7; D perhaps matches TRBD1 (6 bases). Germline V gives CDR1 MNHNY, CDR2 SVGAGI (reference sequence). V was pared by 5 bases and J by 0 bases, with 14 bases between. The CDR3 is 15 residues long. This CDR3 reads CASSASRTASYEQYF. As DNA, the CDR3 is TGTGCCAGCAGTGCTTCACGGACAGCCTCCTACGAGCAGTACTTC.

Many counts were recorded for this clonotype. This chain connects TRBV5-5 to TRBJ1-2, with D unclear. V shed 3 bases and J shed 0 bases, with 12 bases lying between them. The length of the CDR3 is 15 residues. Germline CDR1 SGHKS, CDR2 YYEKEE (reference sequence). This chain's CDR3 is CASSSNAGANYGYTF. The CDR3 nucleotides are TGTGCCAGCAGCTCTAACGCCGGGGCTAACTATGGCTACACCTTC.

The table lists this clonotype with many counts. V usage is TRBV5-6 and J usage is TRBJ2-2, with TRBD1 matching 7 bases. Trimming took 2 bases from V and 3 from J; bases not matched to a gene: 4. The germline gives CDR1 SGHDT, CDR2 YYEEEE. The CDR3 is 15 residues long. Here the CDR3 DNA reads TGTGCCAGCAGCTTTTGGGACAGAGACACCGGGGAGCTGTTTTTT. This translates into CASSFWDRDTGELFF.

This clonotype showed up many times. V usage is TRBV20-1 and J usage is TRBJ2-1, with 7 bases matching TRBD2. Per germline, CDR1 DFQATT and CDR2 SNEGSKA (reference sequence). V gave up 6 bases and J gave up 1 base; unmatched junction bases: 9. The CDR3 extends over 15 amino acids. This chain's CDR3 is CSAATGTTSYNEQFF. The DNA of the CDR3 is TGCAGTGCGGCCACCGGGACTACATCCTACAATGAGCAGTTCTTC.

This clonotype was observed a handful of times. The J gene is TRBJ1-3, the V gene TRBV28; a weak D match, TRBD1 (6 bases). CDR3 length equals 15 residues. Trimming shortened V by 6 bases and J by 1 base, and 13 bases separated the two germline ends. Germline V gene lookup returns CDR1 MDHEN and CDR2 SYDVKM. The CDR3 nucleotides are TGTGCCAGCAGCCAGACACAGGGTTCTGGAAACACCATATATTTT. Amino acid sequence: CASSQTQGSGNTIYF. The whole variable domain, remainder taken from reference TRBV28 and TRBJ1-3, is DVKVTQSSRYLVKRTGEKVFLECVQDMDHENMFWYRQDPGLGLRLIYFSYDVKMKEKGDIPEGYSVSREKKERFSLILESASTNQTSMYLCASSQTQGSGNTIYFGEGSWLTVV.

The sample holds many counts of this clonotype. CDR3 sequence (DNA): TGTGCCAGCAGCCCCCGGGACGGGGTCTATGGCTACACCTTC. Protein product: CASSPRDGVYGYTF. V and J are TRBV7-9 and TRBJ1-2, with TRBD1 as a possible D gene (5 bases). The CDR3 sequence is 14 residues long. V dropped 5 bases and J dropped 4 bases, with 14 bases sitting between them. Germline lookup yields CDR1 SEHNR and CDR2 FQNEAQ (reference sequence).

This clonotype has ten or more counts. This sequence joins TRBV20-1 and TRBJ2-5; D may be TRBD2 (5 bases). Trimming stripped 0 bases from V and 4 bases from J, with 15 bases between. This CDR3 region has 15 residues. Germline CDR1 DFQATT, CDR2 SNEGSKA (reference sequence). This CDR3 reads CSARDMGRGPETQYF. Here the CDR3 DNA reads TGCAGTGCTAGAGATATGGGGAGAGGGCCAGAGACCCAGTACTTC.

This clonotype was observed many times. This chain links TRBV28 with TRBJ1-4, with D unclear. V was pared by 5 bases and J by 5 bases, with 9 bases between. The CDR3 is 13 amino acids. The V gene's germline CDR1 is MDHEN and CDR2 SYDVKM. CDR3 DNA: TGTGCCAGCAGTCCCGGGAGGAATGAAAAACTGTTTTTT. Residues: CASSPGRNEKLFF.

For this clonotype: It is likely a read error: a sequence one base away is far more abundant. This chain joins TRBV20-1 and TRBJ2-1; 10 positions match TRBD2. Unmatched junction bases numbered 13, after V lost 4 bases and J lost 10 bases. This CDR3 has 15 residues. Germline CDR1 reads DFQATT; CDR2 reads SNEGSKA (reference sequence). This chain's CDR3 is CSANSAGGPVYEQFF. CDR3 nucleotides: TGCAGTGCTAATTCAGCGGGAGGGCCAGTCTACGAGCAGTTCTTC.

V and J are TRBV12-3 or TRBV12-4 and TRBJ2-7; D is undetermined. This CDR3 has 14 residues. V was clipped by 3 bases and J by 4 bases, with 13 bases between them. CDR3 sequence reads: CASSFFAEKYEQYF. The CDR3 DNA sequence: TGTGCCAGCAGTTTCTTCGCGGAGAAGTACGAGCAGTACTTC.

In this sample, this clonotype turned up many times. The gene calls are TRBV4-1 and TRBJ2-3; D call uncertain. The CDR3 sequence is 15 residues long. In germline, CDR1 is MGHRA, CDR2 YSYEKL. Trimming removed 3 bases from V and 2 bases from J, with 12 bases in between. The CDR3 loop reads CASSHLPTHTDTQYF. As DNA, the CDR3 is TGCGCCAGCAGCCACCTCCCGACCCACACAGATACGCAGTATTTT.

Within the sample, this clonotype is medium-sized (0.01 to 0.1%). The rearrangement joins TRBV7-6 to TRBJ2-1; the D gene could be TRBD1 or TRBD2 (5 bases each). Per germline, CDR1 SGHVS and CDR2 FNYEAQ. Deletions cut 5 bases from V and 3 bases from J, with 11 bases between. The CDR3 is made up of 14 amino acids. CDR3 DNA: TGTGCCAGCAGCCGGGACCGGAGCTACAATGAGCAGTTCTTC. This codes for CASSRDRSYNEQFF.

The chain uses TRBV5-5 and TRBJ2-1, with D possibly being TRBD1 (6 bases). The CDR3 covers 14 residues. Per germline, CDR1 SGHKS and CDR2 YYEKEE (reference sequence). V was shortened by 3 bases and J by 9 bases, with 16 bases between the two germline ends. CDR3 sequence: CASSSPTGLGEQFF. DNA of the CDR3: TGTGCCAGCAGCTCCCCGACAGGTTTGGGTGAGCAGTTCTTC. The variable domain in full, completed from reference TRBV5-5 and TRBJ2-1, reads DAGVTQSPTHLIKTRGQQVTLRCSPISGHKSVSWYQQVLGQGPQFIFQYYEKEERGRGNFPDRFSARQFPNYSSELNVNALLLGDSALYLCASSSPTGLGEQFFGPGTRLTVL.

A remark on this clonotype: It may be a read error: a sequence one base away is much more abundant. The chain combines TRBV7-3 with TRBJ2-1, with 13 bases identical to TRBD2. J was trimmed by 8 bases and V by 4 bases; bases with no gene match: 11. CDR3 length equals 17 residues. Germline V CDR1 and CDR2: SGHTA, FQGTGA. CDR3 amino acids: CASSSPRTSGSADEQFF. DNA of the CDR3: TGTGCCAGCAGCTCCCCTCGGACTAGCGGGAGCGCCGATGAGCAGTTCTTC.

This clonotype occurred many times. V and J are TRBV10-3 and TRBJ1-2, with unresolved D. CDR1 is ENHRY and CDR2 is SYGVKD in the germline V gene. The CDR3 extends over 15 amino acids. V shed 4 bases and J shed 0 bases, with 12 bases lying between them. Here the CDR3 reads CAISGPPPANYGYTF. In DNA form, the CDR3 reads TGTGCCATCAGTGGCCCCCCGCCAGCTAACTATGGCTACACCTTC.

As regards this clonotype: A read error may be the cause here, since a much bigger clone is one base away. CDR3: CASKSTGSEVFF. In DNA form, the CDR3 reads TGTGCCAGCAAATCTACCGGCAGTGAAGTTTTCTTT. The chain links TRBV2 to TRBJ1-1; D is unresolved. Germline V gene data show CDR1 as SNHLY and CDR2 as FYNNEI. The CDR3 runs to 12 residues.

With regard to this clonotype: The conserved phenylalanine or tryptophan is not found at the CDR3 terminus, so this likely reflects a read error. The gene calls are TRBV11-2 and TRBJ2-1; 7 bases are shared with TRBD2. Trimming took 5 bases from V and 6 from J; bases not matched to a gene: 10. The germline CDR1 and CDR2 sequences are SGHAT and FQNNGV. The CDR3 contains 15 residues. CDR3 nucleotides: TGTGCCAGCAGCCCACGGGGGGTCAGTAGCAATGAGCAGTTCCTC. Its translation: CASSPRGVSSNEQFL.

This clonotype was seen ten or more times. The chain is built from TRBV7-9 and TRBJ2-5, with 7 bases matching TRBD2. The CDR3 has 14 residues. CDR1 is SEHNR, CDR2 FQNEAQ, per germline (reference sequence). Trimming at V came to 2 bases and at J to 2 bases, leaving 2 bases not matched to a gene. CDR3 amino acids: CASSLYGRQETQYF. Written as DNA, the CDR3 is TGTGCCAGCAGCTTATACGGGAGGCAAGAGACCCAGTACTTC. The full variable domain, with the rest looked up from reference TRBV7-9 and TRBJ2-5, is DTGVSQNPRHKITKRGQNVTFRCDPISEHNRLYWYRQTLGQGPEFLTYFQNEAQLEKSRLLSDRFSAERPKGSFSTLEIQRTEQGDSAMYLCASSLYGRQETQYFGPGTRLLVL.